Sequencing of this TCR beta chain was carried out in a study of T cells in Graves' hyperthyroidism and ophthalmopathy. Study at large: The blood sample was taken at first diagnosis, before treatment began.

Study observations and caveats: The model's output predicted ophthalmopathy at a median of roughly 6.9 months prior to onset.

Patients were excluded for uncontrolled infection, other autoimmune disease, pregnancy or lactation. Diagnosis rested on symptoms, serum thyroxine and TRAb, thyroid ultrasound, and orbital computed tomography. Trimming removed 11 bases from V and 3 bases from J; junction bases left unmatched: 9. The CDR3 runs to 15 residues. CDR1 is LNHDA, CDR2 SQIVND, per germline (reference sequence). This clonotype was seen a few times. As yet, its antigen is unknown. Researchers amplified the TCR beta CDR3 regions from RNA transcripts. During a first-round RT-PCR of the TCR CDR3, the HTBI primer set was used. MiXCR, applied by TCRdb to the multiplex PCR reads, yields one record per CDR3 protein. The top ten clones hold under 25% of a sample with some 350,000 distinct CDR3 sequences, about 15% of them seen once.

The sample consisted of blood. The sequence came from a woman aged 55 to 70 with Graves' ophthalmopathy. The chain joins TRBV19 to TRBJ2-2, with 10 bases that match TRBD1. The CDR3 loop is CASTGTGVDTGELFF. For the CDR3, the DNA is TGTGCCTCCACCGGGACAGGGGTCGACACCGGGGAGCTGTTTTTT.